This T cell receptor (beta chain) is drawn from a study of blood T cells in healthy people across ages. Caucasian individuals from Russia who were healthy and aged about 6 to 95 acted as donors. Regarding this clonotype: Its antigen remains unknown.

Study-wide results and caveats: Possibly confounding the expanded clonotype changes was the fact that donor CMV status was unknown.

Using a J-beta primer mix together with a sample-barcoded 5' primer, a second PCR was run for 7 to 11 cycles. A single record per CDR3 protein comes from TCRdb applying MiXCR to the 5' RACE reads. Of 1.4 million or so distinct CDR3 sequences detected, approximately 42% appear once; the ten largest clones hold less than 5%. From germline, CDR1 is SEHNR and CDR2 FQNEAQ (reference sequence). The CDR3 length is 15 residues. Sequencing input: blood. The rearrangement links TRBV7-9 to TRBJ2-4; D might be TRBD1 (5 bases). The J call may be in error: the DNA end matches TRBJ2-5 better. The TCR sequence derives from a woman aged 18-29 years in good health. The CDR3 DNA sequence: TGTGCCAGCAGCTTAGCGCTGGCAGGGAAAGAGACCCAGTACTTC. As protein: CASSLALAGKETQYF.